The TCR beta chain described here comes from a study of T cell repertoires in cytomegalovirus infection. TCRdb reanalysed the reads using MiXCR and keeps one entry per CDR3 protein. The table shows about 180,000 distinct CDR3 sequences, with roughly 15% occurring only once. This clonotype has more than one count but fewer than ten. Losses at the gene ends were 0 bases for V and 4 bases for J; bases not matched to a gene: 7. Germline V lookup: CDR1 LGHNA, CDR2 YNFKEQ. The CDR3 runs 17 residues. This clonotype was obtained from a human donor in good health (CMV status not recorded). Some clones in this sample may be carry-over from other donors' samples. The chain couples TRBV4-2 to TRBJ2-1; 9 bases agree with TRBD2. Specimen: CD8+ T cells from PBMCs. CDR3 sequence (DNA): TGTGCCAGCAGCCAAGAATTGGGTAGCGGGGGATACAATGAGCAGTTCTTC. It translates to CASSQELGSGGYNEQFF.